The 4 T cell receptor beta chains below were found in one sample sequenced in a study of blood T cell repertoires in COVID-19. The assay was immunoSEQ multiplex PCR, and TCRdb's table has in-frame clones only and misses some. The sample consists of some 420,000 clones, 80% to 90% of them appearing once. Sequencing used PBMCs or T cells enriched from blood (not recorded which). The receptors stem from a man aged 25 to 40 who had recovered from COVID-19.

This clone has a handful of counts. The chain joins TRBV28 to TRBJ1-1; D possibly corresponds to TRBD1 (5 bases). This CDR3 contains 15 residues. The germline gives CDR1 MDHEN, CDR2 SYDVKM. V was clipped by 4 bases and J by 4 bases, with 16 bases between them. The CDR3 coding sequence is TGTGCCAGCAGTTCCCCCGGGAGGGGTCCCACTGAAGCTTTCTTT. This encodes CASSSPGRGPTEAFF. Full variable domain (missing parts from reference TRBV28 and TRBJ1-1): DVKVTQSSRYLVKRTGEKVFLECVQDMDHENMFWYRQDPGLGLRLIYFSYDVKMKEKGDIPEGYSVSREKKERFSLILESASTNQTSMYLCASSSPGRGPTEAFFGQGTRLTVV.

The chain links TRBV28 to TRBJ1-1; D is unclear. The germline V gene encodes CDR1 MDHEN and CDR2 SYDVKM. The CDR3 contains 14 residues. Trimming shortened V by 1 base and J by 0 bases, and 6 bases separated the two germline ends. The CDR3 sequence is CASSLYKMNTEAFF. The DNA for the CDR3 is TGTGCCAGCAGTTTATACAAAATGAACACTGAAGCTTTCTTT.

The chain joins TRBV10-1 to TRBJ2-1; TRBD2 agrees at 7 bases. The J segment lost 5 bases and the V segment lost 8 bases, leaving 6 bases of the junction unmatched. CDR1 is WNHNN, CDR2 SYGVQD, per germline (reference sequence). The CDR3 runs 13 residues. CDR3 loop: CASAWAGDNEQFF. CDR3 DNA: TGCGCCAGCGCCTGGGCGGGGGACAATGAGCAGTTCTTC.

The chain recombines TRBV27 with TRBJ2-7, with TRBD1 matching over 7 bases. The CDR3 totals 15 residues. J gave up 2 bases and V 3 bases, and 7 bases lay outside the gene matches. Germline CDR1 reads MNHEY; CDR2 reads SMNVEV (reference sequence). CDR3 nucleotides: TGTGCCAGCAGTTTCGTCGCCGGACAGGCCTACGAGCAGTACTTC. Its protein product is CASSFVAGQAYEQYF.